Each of the 9 T cell receptor beta chains below was sequenced from the same sample in a study of shared T cell receptors in the human thymus. This table comes from immunoSEQ multiplex PCR, and its TCRdb copy is limited to in-frame clones, with some not included. The table shows approximately 490,000 clones, with approximately 80% occurring only once. The same data also went into a second study, on human thymus T cells.

Sample: thymocytes. These TCRs come from a boy in the first two years of life with a congenital heart defect.

V is TRBV28 and J is TRBJ2-5; no clear D. Germline CDR1 MDHEN, CDR2 SYDVKM. This CDR3 spans 13 amino acids. Trimming took 6 bases from V and 0 from J, leaving 8 bases between them. CDR3 amino acids: CASSPADQETQYF. CDR3 coding DNA: TGTGCCAGCAGCCCCGCGGACCAAGAGACCCAGTACTTC.

This clone was found once. CDR3 sequence (DNA): TGTGCCAGCAGTGCCGGGACAGGGGGCCATAGGGAGCAGTACTTC. It encodes CASSAGTGGHREQYF. V usage is TRBV27 and J usage is TRBJ2-7; TRBD1 matches 12 bases. Germline CDR1 and CDR2: MNHEY and SMNVEV (reference sequence). V was clipped by 5 bases and J by 7 bases; unmatched bases: 9. The CDR3 totals 15 residues.

The chain joins TRBV27 to TRBJ2-2; TRBD1 matches at 8 bases. The ends lost 5 bases at V and 2 bases at J; junction bases unmatched: 10. Germline CDR1 MNHEY, CDR2 SMNVEV (reference sequence). This CDR3 contains 17 residues. The CDR3 reads CASSPQGATLNTGELFF. CDR3 in DNA: TGTGCCAGCAGTCCGCAGGGGGCGACGTTAAACACCGGGGAGCTGTTTTTT.

V is TRBV6-5 and J is TRBJ2-7, with D possibly TRBD1 on 6 matching bases. The V and J ends lost 7 bases and 5 bases respectively, with 21 bases between them. The CDR3 runs 15 residues. Germline V gene sequence: CDR1 MNHEY, CDR2 SVGAGI. CDR3: CASTAGSGHGHEQYF. CDR3 sequence (DNA): TGTGCCAGCACCGCGGGTTCGGGACATGGCCACGAGCAGTACTTC.

This chain links TRBV5-1 with TRBJ2-3, with 8 positions matching TRBD1. The germline V gene has CDR1 SGHRS and CDR2 YFSETQ. Trimming removed 4 bases from V and 8 bases from J; junction bases left unmatched: 15. CDR3 size: 16 residues. CDR3 bases: TGCGCCAGCAGCCGGTCCCAGGGGGCGCCGCTGGGTACGCAGTATTTT. As protein: CASSRSQGAPLGTQYF.

This clone occurred a few times. V and J are TRBV6-5 and TRBJ1-3; 7 nucleotides line up with TRBD1. Germline CDR1 MNHEY, CDR2 SVGAGI. The CDR3 runs to 16 residues. V lost 0 bases, J lost 2 bases, and 4 bases stayed unmatched. CDR3 amino acids: CASSYSRQGAGNTIYF. The CDR3 bases are TGTGCCAGCAGTTACTCCCGCCAGGGGGCTGGAAACACCATATATTTT.

The CDR3 DNA reads as TGTGCCAGCAGCTTGTGGGGGGGTAGGGGCTACACCTTC. Protein product: CASSLWGGRGYTF. The chain links TRBV5-6 to TRBJ1-2; perhaps TRBD1 as D (5 bases). This CDR3 contains 13 residues. CDR1 is SGHDT and CDR2 is YYEEEE in the germline V gene. V was pared by 1 base and J by 8 bases, with 12 bases between. The full variable domain, in which reference TRBV5-6 and TRBJ1-2 provide the parts outside the CDR3, is DAGVTQSPTHLIKTRGQQVTLRCSPKSGHDTVSWYQQALGQGPQFIFQYYEEEERQRGNFPDRFSGHQFPNYSSELNVNALLLGDSALYLCASSLWGGRGYTFGSGTRLTVV.

This clone has only a few counts. The chain is built from TRBV6-6 and TRBJ1-2, with D maybe TRBD1 (5 bases). Trimming took 2 bases from V and 7 from J, leaving 5 bases between them. The germline V gene has CDR1 MNHNY and CDR2 SVGAGI (reference sequence). The CDR3 spans 11 residues. CDR3 loop: CASSYGAGYTF. The CDR3 DNA sequence: TGTGCCAGCAGTTACGGGGCTGGCTACACCTTC.

The V gene is TRBV7-6, the J gene TRBJ2-1; D might be TRBD2 (6 bases). The CDR3 spans 19 residues. The germline CDR1 and CDR2 sequences are SGHVS and FNYEAQ. The V and J ends lost 1 base and 8 bases respectively, with 27 bases between them. The CDR3 DNA reads TGTGCCAGCAGCTTAGGGGGGGTCGGGGCAGGGAGGAAATTGCATGAGCAGTTCTTC. Translated: CASSLGGVGAGRKLHEQFF.